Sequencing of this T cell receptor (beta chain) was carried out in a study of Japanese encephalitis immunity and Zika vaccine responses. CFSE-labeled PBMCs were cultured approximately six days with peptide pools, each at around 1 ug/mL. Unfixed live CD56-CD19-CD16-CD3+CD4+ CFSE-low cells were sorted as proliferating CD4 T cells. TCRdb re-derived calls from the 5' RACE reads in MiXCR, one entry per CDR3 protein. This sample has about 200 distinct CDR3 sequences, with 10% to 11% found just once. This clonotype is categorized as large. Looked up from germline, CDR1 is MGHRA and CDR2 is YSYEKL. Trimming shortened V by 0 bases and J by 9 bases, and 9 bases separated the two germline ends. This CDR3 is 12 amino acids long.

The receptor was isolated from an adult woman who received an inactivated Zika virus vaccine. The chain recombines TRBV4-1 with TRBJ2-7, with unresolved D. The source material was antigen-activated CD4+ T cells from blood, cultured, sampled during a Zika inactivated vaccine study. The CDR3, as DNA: TGCGCCAGCAGCCAAGATCGGGTTTCGCAGTACTTC. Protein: CASSQDRVSQYF.